The present T cell receptor beta chain was sequenced within a study of cytomegalovirus exposure and HLA in healthy donors. Primers: 60 Vbeta forward and 13 Jbeta reverse. This table comes from immunoSEQ multiplex PCR, and its TCRdb copy is limited to in-frame clones, with some not included. The sample shows roughly 180,000 clones, around 80% of them seen only once. This clone was counted once. This TCR derives from a young woman in good health and CMV-seropositive. Sequencing was done on a sample of PBMCs.

As DNA, the CDR3 is TGTGCCAGCAGCTTAGGCCACCTAATCAAGGGGCATGGCTACACCTTC. It encodes CASSLGHLIKGHGYTF. V and J are TRBV11-2 and TRBJ1-2; weak D call: TRBD1 (5 bases). The CDR3 contains 16 residues. Trimming took 1 base from V and 6 from J, leaving 18 bases between them. From germline, CDR1 is SGHAT and CDR2 FQNNGV.